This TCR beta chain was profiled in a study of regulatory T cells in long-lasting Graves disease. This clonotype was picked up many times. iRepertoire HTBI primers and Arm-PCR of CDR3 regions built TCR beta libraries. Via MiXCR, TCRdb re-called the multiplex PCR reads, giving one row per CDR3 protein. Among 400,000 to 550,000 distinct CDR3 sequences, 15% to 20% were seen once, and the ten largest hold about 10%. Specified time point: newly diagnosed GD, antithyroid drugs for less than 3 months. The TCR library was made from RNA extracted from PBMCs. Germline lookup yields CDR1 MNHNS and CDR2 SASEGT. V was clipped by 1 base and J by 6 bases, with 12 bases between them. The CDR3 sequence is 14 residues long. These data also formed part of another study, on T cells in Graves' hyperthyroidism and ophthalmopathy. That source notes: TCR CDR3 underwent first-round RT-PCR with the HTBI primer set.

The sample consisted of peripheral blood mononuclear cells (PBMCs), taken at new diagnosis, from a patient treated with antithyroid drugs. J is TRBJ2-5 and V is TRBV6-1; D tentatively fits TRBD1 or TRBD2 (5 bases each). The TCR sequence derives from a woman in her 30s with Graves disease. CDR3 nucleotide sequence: TGTGCCAGCAGTGAAGAGGAGCAGGGACAGACCCAGTACTTC. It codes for CASSEEEQGQTQYF.